This TCR beta chain was identified in a study of post-analysis software for immune sequencing data. About this clonotype: Its antigen is still unknown.

Each TCR beta cDNA library carried unique molecular identifiers. TCRdb reanalysed the PCR reads using MiXCR and keeps one entry per CDR3 protein. The sample records hundreds of thousands of distinct CDR3 sequences, roughly 30% being singletons. Findings and caveats of the study: The five TRBV segments detected at higher frequency in patients than in controls included TRBV5-6, TRBV5-1 and TRBV20-1.

V gave up 1 base and J gave up 0 bases, with 16 bases separating them. Per the germline V gene, CDR1 is DFQATT and CDR2 is SNEGSKA (reference sequence). CDR3 length: 17 residues. This receptor was identified in a girl aged 5-17 years with multiple sclerosis. V usage is TRBV20-1 and J usage is TRBJ2-1; the D call may be TRBD1 or TRBD2 (5 bases each). Specimen: blood. This CDR3 is CSARGDPRRSSYNEQFF. CDR3 in DNA: TGCAGTGCTAGAGGGGACCCCAGGCGGTCCTCCTACAATGAGCAGTTCTTC.